This paragraph covers one T cell receptor (beta chain) sequence. The data originate from a study of blood T cell repertoires in COVID-19. Overall study: PBMCs, B-cell-depleted T cells, or T cells were the source of the cDNA or gDNA that made up the material.

Authors' methods: Amplification with reference gene primers provided the estimates of nucleated cell counts. The table came from immunoSEQ multiplex PCR; TCRdb's copy has only in-frame clones and leaves some out. V, J and clone size were drawn from that table, and D and trimming were deduced from the DNA. The data hold approximately 150,000 clones, with 80% to 90% observed a single time. The CDR3 runs to 16 residues. Per germline, CDR1 WNHNN and CDR2 SYGVQD (reference sequence). V lost 0 bases and J 4 bases, leaving 15 bases between the germline ends. J is TRBJ1-1 and V is TRBV10-1, with D possibly being TRBD1 (6 bases). The TCR comes from a human donor with acute or convalescent COVID-19. The donor label of this sample is uncertain. Sequenced sample: peripheral blood. CDR3 DNA sequence: TGCGCCAGCAGTGAGTCGAAGGGGGGGGCTGGCACTGAAGCTTTCTTT. Translated, it gives CASSESKGGAGTEAFF.